The rows below give T cell receptor beta chains drawn from one sample of a study of beta chain features in type 1 diabetes. Measured with immunoSEQ multiplex PCR; TCRdb has only the in-frame clones, and not every one. The sample carries about 650,000 clones, 9.5% to 15% recorded once. The specimen was naive CD4+ T cells from blood. These receptor sequences come from a man under 40 with type 1 diabetes. Both conserved end residues are part of each CDR3. A D gene is named only where the DNA matches it firmly. A clone size is listed for some rows: how often the clone was seen (once, few, many), or a class if it is expanded.

TRBJ2-5 TRBD2 TRBV28 few TGTGCCAGCAGGGATAGCGGGGGGATCCAAGAGACCCAGTACTTC CASRDSGGIQETQYF
TRBJ2-7 TRBD1 TRBV10-3 - TGTGCCATCAGTCGGCCCCCTGGGACAGCCTACGAGCAGTACTTC CAISRPPGTAYEQYF
TRBJ2-7 - TRBV25-1 - TGTGCCAGCAGTGATCCAGGTGAGGGTTCCTACGAGCAGTACTTC CASSDPGEGSYEQYF
TRBJ1-3 - TRBV5-6 - TGTGCCAGCAGCGCCGTGTCCTCTGGAAACACCATATATTTT CASSAVSSGNTIYF
TRBJ2-1 - TRBV9 few TGTGCCAGCAGCGGGAAGGGGACACGGGGGATGCAGTTCTTC CASSGKGTRGMQFF
TRBJ2-2 - TRBV11-1 - TGTGCCAGCAGATCCGGGACACTCAATGGCGGGGAGCTGTTTTTT CASRSGTLNGGELFF
TRBJ2-7 - TRBV7-9 few TGTGCCAGCAGCTTAAGAGGTGCAGGACACTCCTACGAGCAGTACTTC CASSLRGAGHSYEQYF
TRBJ2-5 - TRBV7-2 - TGTGCCAGCAGCTTCCAATCCCGGACCGAAGAGACCCAGTACTTC CASSFQSRTEETQYF
TRBJ1-2 - TRBV7-9 - TGTGCCAGCAGCTTAGAACGGTTAGACTATGGCTACACCTTC CASSLERLDYGYTF
TRBJ2-7 - TRBV4-2 few TGTGCCAGCAGCCAAGATGTCGGCGGGGGCCTCTCCTACGAGCAGTACTTC CASSQDVGGGLSYEQYF
TRBJ2-7 - TRBV11-2 - TGTGCCAGCAGCCCCCAGGTGGGCGAGCAGTACTTC CASSPQVGEQYF
TRBJ2-7 - TRBV19 few TGTGCCAGTAGTATGGAAGGAGCTGGATCCTACGAGCAGTACTTC CASSMEGAGSYEQYF
TRBJ2-1 - TRBV6-6 few TGTGCCAGCAGTCTCCCGGGACGCCACAATGAGCAGTTCTTC CASSLPGRHNEQFF
TRBJ1-5 - TRBV6-6 few TGTGCCAGCAGTTACTCGGGAACGGAGGGCCAGCCCCAGCATTTT CASSYSGTEGQPQHF
TRBJ1-1 TRBD1 TRBV6-5 - TGTGCCAGCAGCCCGGGACAGGGGAAAGATACTGAAGCTTTCTTT CASSPGQGKDTEAFF
TRBJ1-2 - TRBV23-1 - TGCGCCAGCCGCCGGGGTGGCTACACCTTC CASRRGGYTF
TRBJ2-3 - TRBV28 few TGTGCCAGCAGTGGGGGCACAGATACGCAGTATTTT CASSGGTDTQYF
TRBJ2-5 - TRBV11-1 - TGTGCCAGCAGCTTAGAGATGAGGGAGACCCAGTACTTC CASSLEMRETQYF
TRBJ1-2 - TRBV5-6 - TGTGCCAGCAGCTTGGCAGAGGTGAACTATGGCTACACCTTC CASSLAEVNYGYTF
TRBJ2-4 - TRBV28 - TGTGCCAGCAGTTTCGACAAAAACATTCAGTACTTC CASSFDKNIQYF
TRBJ1-6 - TRBV5-1 few TGCGCCAGCAGCTTGGACGACAGGACTTATTCACCCCTCCACTTT CASSLDDRTYSPLHF
TRBJ2-3 - TRBV5-1 few TGCGCCAGCAGCTTGGCCCCTCCTAGTGCTACAGATACGCAGTATTTT CASSLAPPSATDTQYF
TRBJ1-4 - TRBV6-5 few TGTGCCAGCAGTTACTCAGGCGGCGGGACTAATGAAAAACTGTTTTTT CASSYSGGGTNEKLFF
TRBJ2-1 - TRBV7-9 - TGTGCCAGCAGCTTAGAGGGAAGAAGTGAGCAGTTCTTC CASSLEGRSEQFF
TRBJ1-2 - TRBV4-2 few TGTGCCAGCAGCCCCTCCGGTGGAGCCTATGGCTACACCTTC CASSPSGGAYGYTF
TRBJ2-3 - TRBV5-6 few TGTGCCAGCAGCTTAAGGGTGGAAGATACGCAGTATTTT CASSLRVEDTQYF
TRBJ1-2 TRBD1 TRBV4-3 few TGCGCCAGCAGCCAAGTTTATCAGGGGGCGCATGGCTACACCTTC CASSQVYQGAHGYTF
TRBJ2-1 TRBD2 TRBV7-2 few TGTGCCAGCAGCCCTCAAATTACTAGCGGGATCAACAATGAGCAGTTCTTC CASSPQITSGINNEQFF
TRBJ1-6 - TRBV4-3 - TGCGCCAGCAGCCAAGATCAGAGGCTGTCTTCACCCCTCCACTTT CASSQDQRLSSPLHF
TRBJ1-1 - TRBV7-2 - TGTGCCAGCAGCTTAGCGGAATGGATGAACACTGAAGCTTTCTTT CASSLAEWMNTEAFF
TRBJ2-3 TRBD2 TRBV9 - TGTGCCAGCAGCGTAGGGGCTAGCGGCTTCACAGATACGCAGTATTTT CASSVGASGFTDTQYF
TRBJ2-1 - TRBV29-1 - TGCAGCGTTGAAGTGAGGCCCAATGAGCAGTTCTTC CSVEVRPNEQFF
TRBJ2-7 - TRBV10-3 few TGTGCCATCAGTGAGCTGACCTACGAGCAGTACTTC CAISELTYEQYF
TRBJ1-1 TRBD1 TRBV27 few TGTGCCAGCAGTTCCCCCTGGCTAGGGGGCAACACTGAAGCTTTCTTT CASSSPWLGGNTEAFF
TRBJ2-7 TRBD2 TRBV19 - TGTGCCAGTAGTCCCAGACTAGCGGGGGGAAACGAGCAGTACTTC CASSPRLAGGNEQYF
TRBJ2-7 - TRBV5-1 - TGCGCCAGCAGCGAAGCCGGGACGGCAGACTACGAGCAGTACTTC CASSEAGTADYEQYF
TRBJ2-1 - TRBV28 - TGTGCCAGCAGTTCCGGACATCGGGGGACGTGGTTCTTC CASSSGHRGTWFF
TRBJ1-3 TRBD1 TRBV7-8 - TGTGCCAGCAGCTTAGGGACAGGGGATCCCACTGGAAACACCATATATTTT CASSLGTGDPTGNTIYF
TRBJ1-3 - TRBV10-3 few TGTGCCATCAGCGAGGGTTTTCGCTCTGGAAACACCATATATTTT CAISEGFRSGNTIYF
TRBJ2-7 - TRBV2 - TGTGCCAGTGGAGGGACGGTATCCTACGAGCAGTACTTC CASGGTVSYEQYF
TRBJ1-5 TRBD1 TRBV5-4 - TGTGCCAGCAGGGGGCAGGGGGCGTTTCAGCCCCAGCATTTT CASRGQGAFQPQHF
TRBJ1-2 - TRBV7-9 few TGTGCCAGCAGCTTAGAAGTTAACTATGGCTACACCTTC CASSLEVNYGYTF
TRBJ2-6 - TRBV7-2 - TGTGCCAGCAGCTTACCGGTGGGATCAGGGGCCAACGTCCTGACTTTC CASSLPVGSGANVLTF
TRBJ1-5 TRBD1 TRBV10-3 - TGTGCCATCAGTGGACAGGGACCTAGCAATCAGCCCCAGCATTTT CAISGQGPSNQPQHF
TRBJ2-1 - TRBV19 - TGTGCCAGTAGCCCCGGTTTGGGCAGCTCCTACAATGAGCAGTTCTTC CASSPGLGSSYNEQFF
TRBJ1-4 - TRBV15 - TGTGCCACCAGCACCCCGGTCCAGACGACTAATGAAAAACTGTTTTTT CATSTPVQTTNEKLFF
TRBJ2-1 TRBD1 TRBV11-1 few TGTGCCAGCAGCCACCGACAGGGGAGTAGCTCCTACAATGAGCAGTTCTTC CASSHRQGSSSYNEQFF
TRBJ2-7 TRBD1 TRBV5-1 - TGCGCCAGCAGCTTGGCCGGGACAGGGGCAGACGAGCAGTACTTC CASSLAGTGADEQYF
TRBJ1-3 - TRBV25-1 few TGTGCCAGCATCAGCAGCTCTGGAAACACCATATATTTT CASISSSGNTIYF
TRBJ2-5 - TRBV9 few TGTGCCAGCAGCTCCCCAGGGGATGAAGAGACCCAGTACTTC CASSSPGDEETQYF
TRBJ2-7 - TRBV5-1 - TGCGCCAGCAGCTTGGGTACAGGCGGATCCTACGAGCAGTACTTC CASSLGTGGSYEQYF
TRBJ2-5 - TRBV5-1 - TGCGCCAGCAGCTTGGGTCAAGAGACCCAGTACTTC CASSLGQETQYF
TRBJ2-3 - TRBV29-1 - TGCAGCGTTTATACAGGGTCAGATACGCAGTATTTT CSVYTGSDTQYF
TRBJ1-1 - TRBV2 - TGTGCCAGCAGTGTTGCTGAAGCTTTCTTT CASSVAEAFF
TRBJ2-7 TRBD1 TRBV9 - TGTGCCAGCAGCCCTACCAGGGGGACCTACGAGCAGTACTTC CASSPTRGTYEQYF
TRBJ1-5 TRBD1 TRBV11-2 - TGTGCCAGCAGCTCCACCGGGACAGAAAATCAGCCCCAGCATTTT CASSSTGTENQPQHF
TRBJ2-7 - TRBV7-3 few TGTGCCAGCAGCCTCTCGGCCCGTTACGAGCAGTACTTC CASSLSARYEQYF
TRBJ1-3 - TRBV29-1 - TGCAGCGTCCAAGACCCCGGCAGCTCTGGAAACACCATATATTTT CSVQDPGSSGNTIYF
TRBJ2-2 - TRBV2 - TGTGCCAGCAGTGACAGGGGGAACACCGGGGAGCTGTTTTTT CASSDRGNTGELFF